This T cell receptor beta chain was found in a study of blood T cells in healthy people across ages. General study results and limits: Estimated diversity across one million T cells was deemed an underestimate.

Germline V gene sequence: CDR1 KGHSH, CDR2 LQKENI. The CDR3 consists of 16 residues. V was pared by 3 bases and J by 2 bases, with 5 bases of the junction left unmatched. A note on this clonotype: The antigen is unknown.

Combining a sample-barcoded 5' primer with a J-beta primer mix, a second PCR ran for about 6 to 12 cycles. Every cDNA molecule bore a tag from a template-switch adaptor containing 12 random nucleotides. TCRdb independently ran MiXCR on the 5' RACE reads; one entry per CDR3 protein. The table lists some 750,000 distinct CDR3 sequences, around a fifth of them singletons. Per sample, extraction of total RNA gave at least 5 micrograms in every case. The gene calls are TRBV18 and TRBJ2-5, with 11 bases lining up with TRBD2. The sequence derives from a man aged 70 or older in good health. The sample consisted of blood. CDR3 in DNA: TGTGCCAGCTCACCTCTAGCGGGGGGCCAACAAGAGACCCAGTACTTC. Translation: CASSPLAGGQQETQYF.